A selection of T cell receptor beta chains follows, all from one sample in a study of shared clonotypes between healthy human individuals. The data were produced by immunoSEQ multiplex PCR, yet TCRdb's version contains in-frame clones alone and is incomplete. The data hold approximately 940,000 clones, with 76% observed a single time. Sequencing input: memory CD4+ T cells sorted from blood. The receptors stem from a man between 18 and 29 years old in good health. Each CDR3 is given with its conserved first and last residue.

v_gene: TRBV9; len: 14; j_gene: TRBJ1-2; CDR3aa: CASSVGPREGGYTF
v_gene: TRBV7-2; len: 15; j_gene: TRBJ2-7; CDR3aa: CASSPRLAGANEQYF
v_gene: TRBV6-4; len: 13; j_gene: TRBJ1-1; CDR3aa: CASSLQENTEAFF
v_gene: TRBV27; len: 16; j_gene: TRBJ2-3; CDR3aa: CASSLSWGVVGDTQYF
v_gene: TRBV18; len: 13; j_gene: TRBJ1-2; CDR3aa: CASSPSDSRGYTF
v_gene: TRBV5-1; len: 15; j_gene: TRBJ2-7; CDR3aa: CASSLNVGSPYEQYF
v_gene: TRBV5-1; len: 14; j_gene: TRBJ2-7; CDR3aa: CASSTGQGDTEQYF
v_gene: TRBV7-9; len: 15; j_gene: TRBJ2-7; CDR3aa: CASSLVGGASYEQYF
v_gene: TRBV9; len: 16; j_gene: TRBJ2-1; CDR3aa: CASSPHRQGGRNEQFF
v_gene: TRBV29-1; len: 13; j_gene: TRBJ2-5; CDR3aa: CSANGRQQETQYF
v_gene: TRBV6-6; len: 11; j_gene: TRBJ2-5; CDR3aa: CASSKQETQYF
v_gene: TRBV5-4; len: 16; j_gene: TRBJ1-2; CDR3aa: CASSLARGQANYGYTF
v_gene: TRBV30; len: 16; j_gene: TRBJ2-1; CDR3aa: CAWSVGLSSSYNEQFF
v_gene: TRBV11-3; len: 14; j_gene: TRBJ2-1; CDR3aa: CASSSLGAYNEQFF
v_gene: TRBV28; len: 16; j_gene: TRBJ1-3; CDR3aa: CASSFPWGATGNTIYF
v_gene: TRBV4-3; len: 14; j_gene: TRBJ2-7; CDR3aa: CASSQGASGSGQYF
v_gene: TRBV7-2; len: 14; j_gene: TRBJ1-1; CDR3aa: CASSWSQGLTEAFF
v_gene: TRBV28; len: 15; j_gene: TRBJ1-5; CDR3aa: CASSLEGLSNQPQHF
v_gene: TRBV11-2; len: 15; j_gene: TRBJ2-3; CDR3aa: CASSDRRGAGDTQYF
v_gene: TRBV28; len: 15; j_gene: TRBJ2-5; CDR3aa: CASSLSGNVEETQYF
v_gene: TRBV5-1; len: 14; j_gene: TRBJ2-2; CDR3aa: CASQAGGLTGELFF
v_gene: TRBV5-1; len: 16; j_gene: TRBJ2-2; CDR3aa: CASSLNWQIHTGELFF
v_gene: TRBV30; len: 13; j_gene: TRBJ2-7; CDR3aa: CASGQGTSYEQYF
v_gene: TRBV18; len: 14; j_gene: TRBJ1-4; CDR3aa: CASSPGTSGEKLFF
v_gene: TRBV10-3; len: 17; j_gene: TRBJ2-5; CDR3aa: CAISPGTSGGEDETQYF
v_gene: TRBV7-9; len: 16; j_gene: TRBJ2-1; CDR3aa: CASSLEAGSSYNEQFF
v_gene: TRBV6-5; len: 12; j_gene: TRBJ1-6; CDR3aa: CASSKSESPLHF
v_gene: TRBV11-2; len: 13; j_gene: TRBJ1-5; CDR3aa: CASSLAGDQPQHF
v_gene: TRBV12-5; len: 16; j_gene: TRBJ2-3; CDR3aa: CASGLVLGGRTDTQYF
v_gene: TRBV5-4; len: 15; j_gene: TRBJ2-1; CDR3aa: CASSLRAGGYNEQFF
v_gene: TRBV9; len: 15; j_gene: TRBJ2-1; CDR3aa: CASSRRDRLYNEQFF
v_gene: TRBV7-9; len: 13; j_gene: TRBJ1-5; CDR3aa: CASSLAGDQPQHF
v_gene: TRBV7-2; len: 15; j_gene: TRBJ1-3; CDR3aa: CASSIMRGPGNTIYF
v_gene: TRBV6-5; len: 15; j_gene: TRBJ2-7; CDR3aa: CASSYSRSRSYEQYF
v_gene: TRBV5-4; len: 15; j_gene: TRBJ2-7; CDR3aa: CASSVLGQGEREQYF
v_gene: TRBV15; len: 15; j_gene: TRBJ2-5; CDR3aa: CATSRDFGIQETQYF
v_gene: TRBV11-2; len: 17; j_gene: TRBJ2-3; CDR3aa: CASSFGLWRGSTDTQYF
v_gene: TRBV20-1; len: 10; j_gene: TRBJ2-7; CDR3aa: CSVPLRGQYF
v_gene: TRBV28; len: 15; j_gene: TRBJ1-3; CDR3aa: CASTLGGAGGNTIYF
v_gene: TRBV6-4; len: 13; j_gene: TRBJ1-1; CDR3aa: CASSEGRNTEAFF
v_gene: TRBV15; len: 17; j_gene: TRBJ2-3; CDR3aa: CATSRALGGAGTDTQYF
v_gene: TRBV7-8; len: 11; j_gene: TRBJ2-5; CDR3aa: CASSTLTTQYF
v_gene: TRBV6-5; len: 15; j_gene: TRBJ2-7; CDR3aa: CASSYSAGGAYEQYF